Shown below are 25 T cell receptor beta chains from a single sample sequenced in a study of monozygotic twins with inflammatory bowel disease. From the 5' RACE reads, TCRdb lists one entry per CDR3 protein and no DNA. The repertoire table contains about 450,000 distinct CDR3 sequences. What was sequenced was blood. These TCRs come from a human donor with ulcerative colitis or Crohn's disease, or a healthy co-twin of an affected twin (not recorded which).

V and J are TRBV11-2 and TRBJ2-2; TCRdb reports TRBD2, a call that lacks DNA to check it against. The CDR3 contains 18 residues. Germline V lookup: CDR1 SGHAT, CDR2 FQNNGV. CDR3 region: CASSSTGVGTSGGGELFF.

V is TRBV4-1 and J is TRBJ1-5; the D gene TCRdb calls, TRBD1, cannot be checked with no DNA. CDR3 size: 15 residues. Germline values: CDR1 MGHRA, CDR2 YSYEKL. The CDR3 sequence is CASSQGGAGWQPQHF.

The chain couples TRBV7-9 to TRBJ2-2. The germline gives CDR1 SEHNR, CDR2 FQNEAQ (reference sequence). The length of the CDR3 is 16 residues. The CDR3 protein is CASSFVLLANTGELFF.

The chain uses TRBV20-1 and TRBJ2-5. From germline, CDR1 is DFQATT and CDR2 SNEGSKA (reference sequence). The CDR3 has 17 amino acids. The CDR3 region is CSARDIITYSYQETQYF.

This rearrangement joins TRBV7-9 to TRBJ1-4; TCRdb selects TRBD1, and the lack of DNA leaves this call unchecked. This CDR3 is 16 amino acids long. Germline loops: CDR1 SEHNR, CDR2 FQNEAQ (reference sequence). CDR3: CASSSFGQGLREKLFF. Complete variable domain (other parts from reference TRBV7-9 and TRBJ1-4): DTGVSQNPRHKITKRGQNVTFRCDPISEHNRLYWYRQTLGQGPEFLTYFQNEAQLEKSRLLSDRFSAERPKGSFSTLEIQRTEQGDSAMYLCASSSFGQGLREKLFFGSGTQLSVL.

The chain recombines TRBV5-1 with TRBJ2-1; TCRdb picks TRBD2, but there is no DNA to check that call. CDR1 is SGHRS and CDR2 is YFSETQ in the germline V gene. This CDR3 has 16 residues. The CDR3 is CASSLAGGLSNNEQFF. Complete variable domain (other parts from reference TRBV5-1 and TRBJ2-1): KAGVTQTPRYLIKTRGQQVTLSCSPISGHRSVSWYQQTPGQGLQFLFEYFSETQRNKGNFPGRFSGRQFSNSRSEMNVSTLELGDSALYLCASSLAGGLSNNEQFFGPGTRLTVL.

The chain uses TRBV4-2 and TRBJ2-5; TCRdb proposes TRBD2, but this gene call is untestable without DNA. The CDR3 sequence is 17 residues long. The germline gives CDR1 LGHNA, CDR2 YNFKEQ. CDR3 residues: CASSQVGLAGGGETQYF.

The CDR3 is CASSQDGNRGGETQYF. The rearrangement joins TRBV4-1 to TRBJ2-5; the TCRdb D gene call, TRBD1, has no DNA to confirm it. CDR3 length: 16 amino acids. Looked up from germline, CDR1 is MGHRA and CDR2 is YSYEKL.

The chain couples TRBV19 to TRBJ1-3; checking the TCRdb D call of TRBD1 is not possible without DNA. Germline-derived CDR1 and CDR2 are LNHDA and SQIVND (reference sequence). The CDR3 spans 18 residues. The CDR3 sequence: CASSRKPYGTVSGNTIYF. The full variable domain, its missing parts supplied by reference TRBV19 and TRBJ1-3, is DGGITQSPKYLFRKEGQNVTLSCEQNLNHDAMYWYRQDPGQGLRLIYYSQIVNDFQKGDIAEGYSVSREKKESFPLTVTSAQKNPTAFYLCASSRKPYGTVSGNTIYFGEGSWLTVV.

This chain links TRBV5-5 with TRBJ2-3; the TRBD2 assignment by TCRdb is unverifiable without DNA. The CDR3 sequence is 16 residues long. Germline assignment: CDR1 SGHKS and CDR2 YYEKEE (reference sequence). The CDR3 sequence is CASSLARAGLTDTQYF.

The rearrangement links TRBV7-9 to TRBJ2-1; absent DNA, TCRdb's TRBD2 call cannot be checked. Germline V gene data show CDR1 as SEHNR and CDR2 as FQNEAQ (reference sequence). This CDR3 is 16 amino acids long. CDR3 amino acids: CASSPQGGSRYNEQFF.

CDR3: CSARSGTANTGELFF. The chain carries TRBV20-1 and TRBJ2-2; the D gene TCRdb calls, TRBD1, cannot be checked with no DNA. The CDR3 runs 15 residues. Germline V gene sequence: CDR1 DFQATT, CDR2 SNEGSKA (reference sequence).

The J gene is TRBJ2-7, the V gene TRBV5-1. The germline V gene has CDR1 SGHRS and CDR2 YFSETQ. The CDR3 length is 14 residues. CDR3 protein: CASSFSSTIVVQYF.

The chain uses TRBV6-1 and TRBJ2-2; TCRdb's assignment of TRBD1 cannot be checked, as there is no DNA. This CDR3 is 15 amino acids long. CDR1 is MNHNS, CDR2 SASEGT, per germline. The CDR3 sequence is CASSPVPENTGELFF.

The chain employs TRBV5-4 and TRBJ2-1; TCRdb outputs TRBD2, but without DNA this stays unchecked. There are 15 residues in the CDR3. CDR1 and CDR2 (germline): SGHNT, YYREEE (reference sequence). CDR3 in amino acids: CASSSQRENLNEQFF.

This chain connects TRBV5-1 to TRBJ2-2; TCRdb indicates TRBD1, and absent DNA this call remains unverified. The CDR3 loop spans 15 amino acids. The germline V gene encodes CDR1 SGHRS and CDR2 YFSETQ. CDR3: CASSFRGEKTGELFF.

The V and J genes are TRBV10-3 and TRBJ2-3; the D gene TCRdb calls, TRBD2, cannot be checked with no DNA. Looked up from germline, CDR1 is ENHRY and CDR2 is SYGVKD. The CDR3 covers 17 residues. CDR3 protein: CAISEGGLAETFSGQYF.

This chain uses TRBV20-1 with TRBJ2-5; without DNA, the TCRdb call of TRBD2 cannot be checked. From germline, CDR1 is DFQATT and CDR2 SNEGSKA (reference sequence). This CDR3 contains 15 residues. CDR3 loop: CSARGEPTSGETQYF.

The chain couples TRBV29-1 to TRBJ2-5; the D call from TCRdb, TRBD1, cannot be confirmed without DNA. Germline CDR1 SQVTM, CDR2 ANQGSEA. The CDR3 is made up of 12 amino acids. CDR3 amino acids: CSVLTGGETQYF.

V usage is TRBV28 and J usage is TRBJ2-6; TCRdb lists TRBD2, though no DNA is available to test this call. Germline V gives CDR1 MDHEN, CDR2 SYDVKM. The CDR3 length is 18 residues. The CDR3 is CASSGASGRPSGANVLTF.

The chain uses TRBV12-3 or TRBV12-4 and TRBJ2-1. The CDR3 loop spans 15 amino acids. The CDR3 sequence: CASGYSGSSYNEQFF.

This chain links TRBV27 with TRBJ1-2; without DNA, the TCRdb call of TRBD1 cannot be checked. The CDR3 extends over 15 amino acids. Germline V lookup: CDR1 MNHEY, CDR2 SMNVEV (reference sequence). This CDR3 reads CASSSGQGSYYGYTF.

The chain carries TRBV11-2 and TRBJ2-7; the D gene TCRdb calls, TRBD1, cannot be checked with no DNA. The germline V gene encodes CDR1 SGHAT and CDR2 FQNNGV. CDR3 size: 15 residues. CDR3 protein: CASSSGGTGVYEQYF.

The rearrangement uses TRBV2 and TRBJ1-5; TCRdb designates TRBD1, a call that cannot be tested without DNA. Germline V gives CDR1 SNHLY, CDR2 FYNNEI. The CDR3 sequence is 16 residues long. This chain's CDR3 is CASREGGDRSNQPQHF.

The rearrangement links TRBV25-1 to TRBJ1-1; there is no DNA to check the TCRdb D call of TRBD1. The germline CDR1 and CDR2 sequences are MGHDK and SYGVNS. The CDR3 sequence is 17 residues long. The CDR3 region is CASRESQAGQGATEAFF.